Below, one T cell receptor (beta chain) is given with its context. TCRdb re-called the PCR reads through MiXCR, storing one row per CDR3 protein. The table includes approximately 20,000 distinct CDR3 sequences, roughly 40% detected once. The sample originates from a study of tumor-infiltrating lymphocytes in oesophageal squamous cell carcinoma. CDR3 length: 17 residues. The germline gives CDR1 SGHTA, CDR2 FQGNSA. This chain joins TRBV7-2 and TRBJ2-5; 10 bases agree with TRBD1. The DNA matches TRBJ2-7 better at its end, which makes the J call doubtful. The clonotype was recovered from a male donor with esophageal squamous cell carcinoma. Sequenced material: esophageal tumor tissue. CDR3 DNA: TGTGCCAGCAGCTTGAGCAGGACAGGGGGAACCTCCTACGAGCAGTACTTC. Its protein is CASSLSRTGGTSYEQYF.